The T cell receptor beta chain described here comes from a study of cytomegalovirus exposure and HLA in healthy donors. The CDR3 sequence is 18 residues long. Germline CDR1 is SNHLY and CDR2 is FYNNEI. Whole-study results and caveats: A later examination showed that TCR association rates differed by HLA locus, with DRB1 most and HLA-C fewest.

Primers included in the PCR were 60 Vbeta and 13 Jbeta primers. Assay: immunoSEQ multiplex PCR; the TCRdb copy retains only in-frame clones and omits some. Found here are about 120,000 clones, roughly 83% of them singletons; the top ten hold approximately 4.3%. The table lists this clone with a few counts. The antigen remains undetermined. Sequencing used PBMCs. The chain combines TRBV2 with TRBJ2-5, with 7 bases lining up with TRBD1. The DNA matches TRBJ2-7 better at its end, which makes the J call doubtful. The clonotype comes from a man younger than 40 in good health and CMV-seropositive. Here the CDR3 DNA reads TGTGCCAGCAGTGTCCCACAGGGGCCCCCCGGCAGCTCCTACGAGCAGTACTTC. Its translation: CASSVPQGPPGSSYEQYF.